The rows below give T cell receptor beta chains drawn from one sample of a study of T cell responses to AZD1222 COVID-19 vaccine. The table came from immunoSEQ multiplex PCR; TCRdb's copy has only in-frame clones and leaves some out. The sample shows under 95,000 clones, roughly 85% of them seen only once. This specimen was peripheral blood, taken 28 days after the second AZD1222 dose. The receptors were gathered from an adult who received the AZD1222 COVID-19 vaccine. Each CDR3 is given with its conserved first and last residue. Fields, in order: CDR3 length, V gene, D gene, clone size, J gene, CDR3 DNA, CDR3 protein. D genes are given only for firm matches. Some rows have no size entry. The others give once, few or many, or a class for an expanded clone.

15	TRBV2	NA	NA	TRBJ1-5	TGTGCCAGCAGCGCCGACAGATATAGCAATCAGCCCCAGCATTTT	CASSADRYSNQPQHF
17	TRBV3-1/TRBV3-2	TRBD2	NA	TRBJ2-1	TGTGCCAGCAGCCAAGTGATGACTAGCGGACTTTACAATGAGCAGTTCTTC	CASSQVMTSGLYNEQFF
15	TRBV6-5	NA	NA	TRBJ1-1	TGTGCCAGCAGTTACTCTGGCAGGGAGCCTACTGAAGCTTTCTTT	CASSYSGREPTEAFF
16	TRBV13	NA	once	TRBJ2-3	TGTGCCAGCAGCTGGTTTTTCGGGGGTGGCACAGATACGCAGTATTTT	CASSWFFGGGTDTQYF
14	TRBV7-9	NA	NA	TRBJ1-4	TGTGCCAGCAGCTTAGGGGTGGTGGATGAAAAACTGTTTTTT	CASSLGVVDEKLFF
14	TRBV2	TRBD1	NA	TRBJ1-5	TGTGCCAGCGAAGCAGGGGGCTTGGGTCAGCCCCAGCATTTT	CASEAGGLGQPQHF
17	TRBV25-1	NA	NA	TRBJ2-1	TGTGCCAGCAGGGCCTCCGGGGCTCGAGGAGGTCACAATGAGCAGTTCTTC	CASRASGARGGHNEQFF
11	TRBV12-3/TRBV12-4	NA	once	TRBJ1-1	TGTGCCAGCAGTTTTGGGGGGAAGGCTTTCTTT	CASSFGGKAFF
15	TRBV20-1	NA	once	TRBJ2-4	TGCAGTGCTAGTTGGGCGGAACTAGCCAAAAACATTCAGTACTTC	CSASWAELAKNIQYF
13	TRBV29-1	NA	NA	TRBJ1-4	TGCAGCGTACCTGGACAGAATAATGAAAAACTGTTTTTT	CSVPGQNNEKLFF
14	TRBV3-1/TRBV3-2	TRBD1	NA	TRBJ2-1	TGTGCCAGTCAACCGGGACAGGGCATGTATGAGCAGTTCTTC	CASQPGQGMYEQFF
13	TRBV7-9	NA	NA	TRBJ1-2	TGTGCCAGCAGCTTTTCAGGGACCTATGGCTACACCTTC	CASSFSGTYGYTF
11	TRBV6-6	NA	NA	TRBJ1-1	TGTGCCAGCTCACCGGGGCCTGAAGCTTTCTTT	CASSPGPEAFF